Below, 27 T cell receptor beta chains from the same sample are listed, as sequenced in a study of blood T cells in healthy people across ages. With a J-beta primer mix and a sample-barcoded 5' primer, a second PCR ran about 6 to 11 cycles. One entry per CDR3 protein, called by TCRdb with MiXCR from the 5' RACE reads. The data show fewer than 900,000 distinct CDR3 sequences, around 40% seen once. The sequencing input was blood. Receptor source: a woman aged 60-75 years in good health.

This chain links TRBV7-9 with TRBJ1-6; possibly TRBD1 for D (5 bases). The CDR3 runs 15 residues. The V gene lost 7 bases and the J gene lost 0 bases, with 10 bases spanning the gap. Germline assignment: CDR1 SEHNR and CDR2 FQNEAQ (reference sequence). CDR3 DNA: TGTGCCAGCATGCGCGGGGGCTCCTATAATTCACCCCTCCACTTT. It yields the protein CASMRGGSYNSPLHF. The complete variable domain, with remaining parts taken from reference TRBV7-9 and TRBJ1-6, reads DTGVSQNPRHKITKRGQNVTFRCDPISEHNRLYWYRQTLGQGPEFLTYFQNEAQLEKSRLLSDRFSAERPKGSFSTLEIQRTEQGDSAMYLCASMRGGSYNSPLHFGNGTRLTVT.

This clonotype appeared a few times. The chain links TRBV20-1 to TRBJ2-1; no firm D call. Per the germline V gene, CDR1 is DFQATT and CDR2 is SNEGSKA (reference sequence). V lost 3 bases and J 0 bases, leaving 12 bases between the germline ends. The CDR3 sequence is 15 residues long. The chain's CDR3 is CSASQLLSSYNEQFF. The DNA of the CDR3 is TGCAGTGCTAGTCAACTTTTGAGCTCCTACAATGAGCAGTTCTTC.

The chain carries TRBV7-2 and TRBJ2-2; 8 bases are shared with TRBD1. CDR1 is SGHTA and CDR2 is FQGNSA in the germline V gene. After removal of 3 bases from V and 6 bases from J, the junction contained 9 bases not matched to a gene. The CDR3 runs to 16 residues. CDR3 coding DNA: TGTGCCAGCAGCTTCACCTCGACAGGGGCTGCCGGGGAGCTGTTTTTT. Encoded protein: CASSFTSTGAAGELFF.

The chain is built from TRBV10-3 and TRBJ2-5, with 8 bases identical to TRBD1. Per germline, CDR1 ENHRY and CDR2 SYGVKD. The V and J ends lost 0 bases and 5 bases, in that order; junction bases with no gene match: 8. This CDR3 region has 16 residues. The CDR3 loop is CAISESKDRVFETQYF. CDR3 DNA sequence: TGTGCCATCAGTGAGTCGAAGGACAGGGTATTTGAGACCCAGTACTTC.

This clonotype was recorded a few times. The chain links TRBV6-1 to TRBJ2-1; D is unclear. Trimming pared 9 bases from V and 0 bases from J, leaving 12 bases between. The CDR3 covers 14 residues. From germline, CDR1 is MNHNS and CDR2 SASEGT. The CDR3 loop reads CASGLESSYNEQFF. In nucleotides, the CDR3 is TGTGCCAGTGGGCTAGAGAGCTCCTACAATGAGCAGTTCTTC.

DNA for the CDR3: TGCGCCAGCAGCCCTTATCAGGGTTCCTCCTACGAGCAGTACTTC. Residues: CASSPYQGSSYEQYF. The V call is TRBV4-3, the J call TRBJ2-7; weak D call: TRBD1 (5 bases). In germline, CDR1 is LGHNA, CDR2 YSLEER. V lost 4 bases and J 0 bases, leaving 13 bases between the germline ends. This CDR3 is built from 15 residues.

This rearrangement joins TRBV9 to TRBJ1-1; 8 nucleotides line up with TRBD1. Per germline, CDR1 SGDLS and CDR2 YYNGEE. This CDR3 comprises 16 residues. The junction had 13 bases not matched to a gene; V was cut back by 3 bases and J by 6 bases. Here the CDR3 reads CASSGGQGSFASEAFF. The DNA of the CDR3 is TGTGCCAGCAGCGGTGGACAGGGTTCCTTTGCTTCTGAAGCTTTCTTT. The variable domain in full, completed from reference TRBV9 and TRBJ1-1, reads DSGVTQTPKHLITATGQRVTLRCSPRSGDLSVYWYQQSLDQGLQFLIQYYNGEERAKGNILERFSAQQFPDLHSELNLSSLELGDSALYFCASSGGQGSFASEAFFGQGTRLTVV.

This chain uses TRBV9 with TRBJ2-7; 9 bases align to TRBD1. The DNA end lines up better with TRBJ2-1; the J call may be wrong. This CDR3 is 15 amino acids long. Per germline, CDR1 SGDLS and CDR2 YYNGEE. As DNA, the CDR3 is TGTGCCAGCAGCCAGGGACAGGGAACCTCCAATGAGCAGTTCTTC. It is translated as CASSQGQGTSNEQFF.

A single count supports this clonotype. The J gene is TRBJ2-1, the V gene TRBV12-3 or TRBV12-4; TRBD2 might be the D (7 bases). There are 14 residues in the CDR3. Between the trimmed V and J ends, which lost 11 bases and 9 bases, there was a span of 23 bases. The CDR3 here is CARIMRGGQSEQFF. CDR3 in DNA: TGTGCCCGCATCATGAGGGGGGGGCAGAGTGAGCAGTTCTTC.

This clonotype was observed once. The genes are TRBV24-1 and TRBJ2-2; 11 bases fit TRBD2. The CDR3 runs 15 residues. The V and J ends lost 3 bases and 6 bases, in that order; junction bases with no gene match: 2. Germline V gives CDR1 KGHDR, CDR2 SFDVKD. The DNA for the CDR3 is TGTGCCACCAGTGATGCTAGCGGGGGGTCCGGGGAGCTGTTTTTT. Protein product: CATSDASGGSGELFF.

The sample holds a few counts of this clonotype. The V call is TRBV12-3 or TRBV12-4, the J call TRBJ2-3; no definite D call. V gave up 10 bases and J gave up 4 bases, with 12 bases separating them. The CDR3 covers 12 residues. CDR3 bases: TGTGCCAACCAGAGACGTGCAGATACGCAGTATTTT. It specifies CANQRRADTQYF.

The V gene is TRBV4-3, the J gene TRBJ2-4; D uncertain. The germline V and J ends were trimmed by 1 base and 13 bases, with 23 bases remaining between them. From germline, CDR1 is LGHNA and CDR2 YSLEER. This CDR3 is built from 16 residues. The CDR3 protein is CASSQGLHPRYNEQYF. CDR3 DNA sequence: TGCGCCAGCAGCCAAGGGCTCCACCCACGATACAATGAGCAGTACTTC.

As to this clonotype: This could be a read error, since a much larger clone is one nucleotide away. The V gene is TRBV7-3, the J gene TRBJ2-4; D might be TRBD1 (7 bases). The end of the DNA fits TRBJ2-7 better, so the J call may be wrong. Per germline, CDR1 SGHTA and CDR2 FQGTGA. There are 15 residues in the CDR3. The CDR3 DNA reads as TGTGCCAGCAGCGTCTCCGGGACAGCGGGTTACGAGCAGTACTTC. Encoded protein: CASSVSGTAGYEQYF.

V and J are TRBV12-3 or TRBV12-4 and TRBJ2-2, with D tentatively TRBD2 (5 bases). The length of the CDR3 is 14 residues. Trimming removed 4 bases at V and 6 bases at J, with 12 bases between. The CDR3 bases are TGTGCCAGCAGTTATGGGGAGCGGTCCGGGGAGCTGTTTTTT. Translation gives CASSYGERSGELFF.

The chain links TRBV20-1 to TRBJ1-5, with D tentatively TRBD1 (5 bases). The V end lost 5 bases, the J end lost 5 bases, and 10 bases lay between the germline ends. This CDR3 comprises 12 residues. CDR1 DFQATT and CDR2 SNEGSKA come from the germline V gene (reference sequence). The DNA for the CDR3 is TGCAGTGCTTTGGACACCTATCAGCCCCAGCATTTT. Encoded protein: CSALDTYQPQHF.

The chain has TRBV5-1 and TRBJ1-2; 7 positions agree with TRBD1. Unmatched junction bases numbered 11, after V lost 4 bases and J lost 2 bases. Germline V lookup: CDR1 SGHRS, CDR2 YFSETQ. The CDR3 extends over 16 amino acids. Here the CDR3 DNA reads TGCGCCAGCAGCCTGGAAGCGGCAGGGGGAAACTATGGCTACACCTTC. Protein sequence: CASSLEAAGGNYGYTF.

Written as DNA, the CDR3 is TGTGCCAGCCAGTCGGCTAGCGGGTCCTACGAGCAGTACTTC. It codes for CASQSASGSYEQYF. V is TRBV18 and J is TRBJ2-7, with TRBD2 identical over 8 bases. Per germline, CDR1 KGHSH and CDR2 LQKENI. The V segment lost 8 bases and the J segment 1 base; nucleotides outside the gene matches: 7. The CDR3 has 14 amino acids.

The chain employs TRBV20-1 and TRBJ1-4, with D possibly TRBD1 on 5 matching bases. V was pared by 3 bases and J by 5 bases, with 13 bases between. The CDR3 length is 14 residues. Germline loops: CDR1 DFQATT, CDR2 SNEGSKA (reference sequence). This CDR3 is CSASRRGLNEKLFF. CDR3 nucleotide sequence: TGCAGTGCTAGCCGACGGGGCCTGAATGAAAAACTGTTTTTT.

The chain uses TRBV20-1 and TRBJ1-4; possibly TRBD1 for D (5 bases). The CDR3 length is 14 residues. With 7 bases removed from V and 6 bases from J, the gap between germline ends came to 18 bases. Germline V lookup: CDR1 DFQATT, CDR2 SNEGSKA (reference sequence). CDR3 region: CSVLRVDEDEKLFF. CDR3 nucleotides: TGCAGTGTCCTCAGGGTGGATGAAGATGAAAAACTGTTTTTT.

This chain uses TRBV28 with TRBJ1-5; 10 bases match TRBD1. Germline CDR1 and CDR2: MDHEN and SYDVKM. The V segment lost 8 bases and the J segment 2 bases; nucleotides outside the gene matches: 6. The CDR3 totals 15 residues. CDR3 amino acids: CASGQGGNGNQPQHF. The DNA for the CDR3 is TGTGCCAGCGGACAGGGGGGGAATGGCAATCAGCCCCAGCATTTT.

The chain combines TRBV24-1 with TRBJ2-3, with 15 bases aligning to TRBD2. Germline V CDR1 and CDR2: KGHDR, SFDVKD. Trimming at V came to 4 bases and at J to 4 bases, leaving 5 bases not matched to a gene. The CDR3 runs to 17 residues. For the CDR3, the DNA is TGTGCCACCAGTGACCTGGGACTAGCGGGAGGCCCAGATACGCAGTATTTT. This encodes CATSDLGLAGGPDTQYF.

This clonotype was found many times. CDR3 sequence: CASSLSAGESDTQYF. For the CDR3, the DNA is TGCGCCAGCAGCTTGTCGGCGGGAGAGTCTGATACGCAGTATTTT. The V and J genes are TRBV5-1 and TRBJ2-3; 7 positions match TRBD2. V dropped 1 base and J dropped 6; count of bases not matched to a gene: 8. The CDR3 consists of 15 residues. From germline, CDR1 is SGHRS and CDR2 YFSETQ.

In its sample, this clonotype was seen a few times. The rearrangement links TRBV21-1 to TRBJ2-1; the table's D gene call, TRBD2, was not cross checked with the DNA. TRBV21-1 is a documented pseudogene. This CDR3 contains 19 residues. The chain's CDR3 is CASSIDRGGLAASTGEQFF. The CDR3 bases are TGTGCCAGCAGCATTGACAGGGGCGGACTAGCGGCATCGACAGGTGAGCAGTTCTTC.

This clonotype appeared a few times. V gene TRBV29-1 combines with J gene TRBJ2-5; the D gene is possibly TRBD2 (7 bases). Germline loops: CDR1 SQVTM, CDR2 ANQGSEA. The CDR3 spans 14 residues. V was pared by 4 bases and J by 0 bases, with 12 bases between. In DNA, the CDR3 is TGCAGCGTTGGGAGGGGGGGGTACCAAGAGACCCAGTACTTC. It translates to CSVGRGGYQETQYF.

Concerning this clonotype itself: One base away lies a much larger clone, so this may be a sequencing read error. V gene TRBV12-3 or TRBV12-4 combines with J gene TRBJ2-3; D is undetermined. This CDR3 contains 11 residues. V lost 4 bases to trimming and J lost 10 bases, with 9 bases between them. CDR3 DNA sequence: TGTGCCAGCAGTTACAGCCGGGCGCAGTATTTT. The encoded protein is CASSYSRAQYF.

The V gene is TRBV29-1, the J gene TRBJ1-2; the match to TRBD1 covers 9 bases. The germline V gene has CDR1 SQVTM and CDR2 ANQGSEA. With V trimmed by 5 bases and J by 7 bases, 11 bases remained unmatched. CDR3 length: 14 residues. CDR3 protein: CSVYGQGIEGGYTF. In DNA form, the CDR3 reads TGCAGCGTTTATGGACAGGGGATAGAAGGTGGCTACACCTTC.

This clonotype was counted ten times or more. The chain combines TRBV3-1 with TRBJ2-1, with TRBD2 identical over 12 bases. The V segment lost 1 base and the J segment 9 bases; nucleotides outside the gene matches: 10. Germline lookup yields CDR1 LGHDT and CDR2 YNNKEL (reference sequence). This CDR3 is 17 amino acids long. This chain's CDR3 is CASSQVQLAGGLGEQFF. CDR3 in DNA: TGTGCCAGCAGCCAAGTGCAGCTAGCGGGGGGGCTCGGTGAGCAGTTCTTC.